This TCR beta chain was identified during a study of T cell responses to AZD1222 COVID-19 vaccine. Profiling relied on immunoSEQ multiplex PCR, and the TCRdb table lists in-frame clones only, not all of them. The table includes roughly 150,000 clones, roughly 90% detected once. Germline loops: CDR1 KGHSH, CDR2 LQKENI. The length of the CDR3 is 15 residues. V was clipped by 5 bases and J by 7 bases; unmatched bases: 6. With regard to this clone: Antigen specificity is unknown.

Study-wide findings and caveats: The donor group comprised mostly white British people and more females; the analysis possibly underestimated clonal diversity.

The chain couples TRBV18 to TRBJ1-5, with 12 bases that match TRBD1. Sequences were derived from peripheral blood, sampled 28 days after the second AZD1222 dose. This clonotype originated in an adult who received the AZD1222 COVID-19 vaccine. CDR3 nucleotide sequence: TGTGCCAGCTCATTAGGGACAGGGGGCGGGCAGCCCCAGCATTTT. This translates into CASSLGTGGGQPQHF.